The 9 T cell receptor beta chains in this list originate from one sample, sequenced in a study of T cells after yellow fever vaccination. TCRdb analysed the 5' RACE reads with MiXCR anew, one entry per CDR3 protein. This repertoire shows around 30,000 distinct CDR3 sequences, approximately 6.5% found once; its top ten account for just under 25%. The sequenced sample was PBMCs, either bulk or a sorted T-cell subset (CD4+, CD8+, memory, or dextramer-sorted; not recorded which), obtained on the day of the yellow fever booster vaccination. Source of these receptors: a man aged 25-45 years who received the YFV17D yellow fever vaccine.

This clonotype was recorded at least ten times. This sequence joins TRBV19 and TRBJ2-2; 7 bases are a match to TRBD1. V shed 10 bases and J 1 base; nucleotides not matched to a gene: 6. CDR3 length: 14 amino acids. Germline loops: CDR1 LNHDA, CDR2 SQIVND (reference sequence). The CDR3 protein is CATQGNLNTGELFF. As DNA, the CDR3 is TGTGCCACACAGGGGAACTTGAACACCGGGGAGCTGTTTTTT.

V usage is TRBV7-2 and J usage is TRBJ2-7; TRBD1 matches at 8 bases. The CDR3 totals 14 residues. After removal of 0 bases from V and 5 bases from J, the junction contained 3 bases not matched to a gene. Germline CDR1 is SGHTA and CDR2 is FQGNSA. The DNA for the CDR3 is TGTGCCAGCAGCTTAGCCAGGGGGCGGGACGAGCAGTACTTC. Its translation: CASSLARGRDEQYF.

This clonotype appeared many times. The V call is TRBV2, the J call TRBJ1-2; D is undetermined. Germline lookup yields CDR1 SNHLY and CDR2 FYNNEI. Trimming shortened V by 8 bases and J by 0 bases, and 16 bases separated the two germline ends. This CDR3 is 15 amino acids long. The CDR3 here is CASQISRNANYGYTF. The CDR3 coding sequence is TGTGCCAGCCAAATTAGCAGAAACGCTAACTATGGCTACACCTTC.

This CDR3 reads CASSLGGQGVVGELFF. In DNA form, the CDR3 reads TGTGCCAGCAGCTTAGGCGGGCAGGGAGTTGTCGGGGAGCTGTTTTTT. V and J are TRBV5-4 and TRBJ2-2; D assignment may be TRBD1 or TRBD2 (5 bases each). The V end lost 2 bases, the J end lost 7 bases, and 18 bases lay between the germline ends. The germline V gene encodes CDR1 SGHNT and CDR2 YYREEE (reference sequence). CDR3 size: 16 residues.

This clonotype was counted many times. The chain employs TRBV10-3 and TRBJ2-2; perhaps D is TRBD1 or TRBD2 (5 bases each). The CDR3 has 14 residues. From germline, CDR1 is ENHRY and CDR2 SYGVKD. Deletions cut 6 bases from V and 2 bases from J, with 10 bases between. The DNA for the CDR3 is TGTGCCATCAGGCCGGGACCTAACACCGGGGAGCTGTTTTTT. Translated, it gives CAIRPGPNTGELFF.

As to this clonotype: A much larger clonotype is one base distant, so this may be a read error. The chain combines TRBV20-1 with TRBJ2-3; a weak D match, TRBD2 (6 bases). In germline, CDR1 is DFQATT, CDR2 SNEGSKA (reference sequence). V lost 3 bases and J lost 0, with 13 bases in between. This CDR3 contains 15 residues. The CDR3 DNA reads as TGCAGTGCTAGGCATGGAGGGAAAAGCACAGATACGCAGTATTTT. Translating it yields CSARHGGKSTDTQYF.

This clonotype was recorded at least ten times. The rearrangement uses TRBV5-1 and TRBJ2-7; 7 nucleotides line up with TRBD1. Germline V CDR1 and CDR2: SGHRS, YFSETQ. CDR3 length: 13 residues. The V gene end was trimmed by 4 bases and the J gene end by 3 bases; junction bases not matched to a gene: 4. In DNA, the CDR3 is TGCGCCAGCAGCCCACAGGGGTTCTACGAGCAGTACTTC. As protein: CASSPQGFYEQYF.

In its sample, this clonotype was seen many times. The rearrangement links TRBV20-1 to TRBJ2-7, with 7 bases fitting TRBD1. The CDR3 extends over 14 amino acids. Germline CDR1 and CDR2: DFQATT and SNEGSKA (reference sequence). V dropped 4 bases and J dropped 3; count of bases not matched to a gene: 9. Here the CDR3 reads CSANTGTDFYEQYF. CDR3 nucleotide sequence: TGCAGTGCTAACACCGGGACAGATTTCTACGAGCAGTACTTC.

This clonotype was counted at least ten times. CDR3 protein: CSTRDRTYGYTF. CDR3 in DNA: TGCAGCACTAGGGACAGGACCTATGGCTACACCTTC. The gene calls are TRBV29-1 and TRBJ1-2; 8 bases map to TRBD1. The CDR3 totals 12 residues. V dropped 8 bases and J dropped 4; count of bases not matched to a gene: 6. From germline, CDR1 is SQVTM and CDR2 ANQGSEA.